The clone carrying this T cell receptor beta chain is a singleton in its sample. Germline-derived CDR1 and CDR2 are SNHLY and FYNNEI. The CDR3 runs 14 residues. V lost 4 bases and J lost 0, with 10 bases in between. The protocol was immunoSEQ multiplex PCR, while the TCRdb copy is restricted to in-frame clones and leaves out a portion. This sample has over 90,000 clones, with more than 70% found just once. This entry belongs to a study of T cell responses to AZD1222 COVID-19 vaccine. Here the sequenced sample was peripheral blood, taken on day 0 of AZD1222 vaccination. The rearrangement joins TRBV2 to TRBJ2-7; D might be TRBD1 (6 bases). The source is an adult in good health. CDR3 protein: CASSGTESSYEQYF. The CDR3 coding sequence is TGTGCCAGCAGTGGGACAGAGAGCTCCTACGAGCAGTACTTC. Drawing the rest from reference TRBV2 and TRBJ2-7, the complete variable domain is EPEVTQTPSHQVTQMGQEVILRCVPISNHLYFYWYRQILGQKVEFLVSFYNNEISEKSEIFDDQFSVERPDGSNFTLKIRSTKLEDSAMYFCASSGTESSYEQYFGPGTRLTVT.